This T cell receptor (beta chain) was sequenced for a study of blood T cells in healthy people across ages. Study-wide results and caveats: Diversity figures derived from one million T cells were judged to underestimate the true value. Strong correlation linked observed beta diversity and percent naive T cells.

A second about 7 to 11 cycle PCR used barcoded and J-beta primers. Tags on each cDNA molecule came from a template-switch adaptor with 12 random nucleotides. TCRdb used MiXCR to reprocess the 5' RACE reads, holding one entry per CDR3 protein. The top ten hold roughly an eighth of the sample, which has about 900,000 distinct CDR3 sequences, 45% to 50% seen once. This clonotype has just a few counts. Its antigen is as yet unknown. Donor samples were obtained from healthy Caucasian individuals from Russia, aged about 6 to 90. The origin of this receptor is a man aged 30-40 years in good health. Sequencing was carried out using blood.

CDR3: CASSANPWDQGANLRPDTQYF. In DNA, the CDR3 is TGTGCCAGCAGTGCCAACCCTTGGGACCAGGGGGCCAACCTTCGCCCAGATACGCAGTATTTT. This chain connects TRBV25-1 to TRBJ2-3; 8 positions match TRBD1. This CDR3 region has 21 residues. With 4 bases clipped from V and 4 bases from J, the junction kept 25 bases outside the gene matches. Per the germline V gene, CDR1 is MGHDK and CDR2 is SYGVNS. The full variable domain, with the rest looked up from reference TRBV25-1 and TRBJ2-3, is EADIYQTPRYLVIGTGKKITLECSQTMGHDKMYWYQQDPGMELHLIHYSYGVNSTEKGDLSSESTVSRIRTEHFPLTLESARPSHTSQYLCASSANPWDQGANLRPDTQYFGPGTRLTVL.